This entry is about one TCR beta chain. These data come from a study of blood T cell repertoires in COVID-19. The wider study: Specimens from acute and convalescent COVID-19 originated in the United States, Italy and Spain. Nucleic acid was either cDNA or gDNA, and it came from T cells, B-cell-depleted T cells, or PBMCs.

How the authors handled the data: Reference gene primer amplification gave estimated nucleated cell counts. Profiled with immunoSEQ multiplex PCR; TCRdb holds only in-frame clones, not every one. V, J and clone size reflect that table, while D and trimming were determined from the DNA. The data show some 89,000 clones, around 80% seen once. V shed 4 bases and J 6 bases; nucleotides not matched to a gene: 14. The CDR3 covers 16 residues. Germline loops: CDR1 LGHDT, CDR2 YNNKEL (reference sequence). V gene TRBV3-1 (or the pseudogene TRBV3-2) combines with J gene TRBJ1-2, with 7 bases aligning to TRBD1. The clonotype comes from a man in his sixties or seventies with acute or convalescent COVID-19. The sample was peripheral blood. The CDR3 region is CASSRLGGQQTHGYTF. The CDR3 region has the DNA TGTGCCAGCAGCCGTCTGGGGGGACAGCAAACTCATGGCTACACCTTC.